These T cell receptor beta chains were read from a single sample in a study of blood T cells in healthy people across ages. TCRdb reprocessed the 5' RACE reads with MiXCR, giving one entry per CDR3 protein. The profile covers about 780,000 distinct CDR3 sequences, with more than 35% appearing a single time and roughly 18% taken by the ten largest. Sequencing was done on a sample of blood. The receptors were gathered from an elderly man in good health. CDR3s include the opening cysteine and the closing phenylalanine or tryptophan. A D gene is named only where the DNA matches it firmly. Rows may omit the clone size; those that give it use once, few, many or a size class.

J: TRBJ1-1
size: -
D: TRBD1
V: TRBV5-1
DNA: TGCGCCAGCAGTCCGGGGACAGGTAGTCTGAACACTGAAGCTTTCTTT
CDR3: CASSPGTGSLNTEAFF

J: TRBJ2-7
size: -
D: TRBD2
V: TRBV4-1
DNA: TGCGCCAGCAGCCAACTAGCGGGAGTATCGGACGAGCAGTACTTC
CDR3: CASSQLAGVSDEQYF

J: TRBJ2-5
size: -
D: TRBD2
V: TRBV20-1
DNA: TGCAGTGCTGGAAAGGAATCCGGGACTAGCGGGAGAGAGACCCAGTACTTC
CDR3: CSAGKESGTSGRETQYF

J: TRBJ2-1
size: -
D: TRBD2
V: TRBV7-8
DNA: TGTGCCAGCAGCTTAAGGCTAGCGGGAGGGAGCGGGTCCTACAATGAGCAGTTCTTC
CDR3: CASSLRLAGGSGSYNEQFF

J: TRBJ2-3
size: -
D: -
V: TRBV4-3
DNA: TGCGCCAGCAGCCAAGTTGGGGGGAGCCCAGATACGCAGTATTTT
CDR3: CASSQVGGSPDTQYF

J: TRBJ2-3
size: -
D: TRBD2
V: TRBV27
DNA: TGTGCCAGCAGTTCCCGTCTAGCGGGAGGGTTCGCAGATACGCAGTATTTT
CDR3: CASSSRLAGGFADTQYF

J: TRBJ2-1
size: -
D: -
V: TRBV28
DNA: TGTGCCAGCAGCCCGTCTAGGCCGATTGGGGGTGAGCAGTTCTTC
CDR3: CASSPSRPIGGEQFF

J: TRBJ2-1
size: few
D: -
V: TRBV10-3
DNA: TGTGCCATCAGTGATCCTGACAGGAACAATGAGCAGTTCTTC
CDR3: CAISDPDRNNEQFF

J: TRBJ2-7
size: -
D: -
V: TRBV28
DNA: TGTGCCAGCAGTGACTGGCAGGGGGGCGAGCAGTACTTC
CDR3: CASSDWQGGEQYF

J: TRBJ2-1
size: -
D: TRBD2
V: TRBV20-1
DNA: TGCGGCGCAAATGGACTAGCGGGAGGCAATGAGCAGTTCTTC
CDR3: CGANGLAGGNEQFF

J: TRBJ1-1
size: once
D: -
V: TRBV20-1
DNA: TGCAGTGCTAGATCCGGGTGGAACACTGAAGCTTTCTTT
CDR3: CSARSGWNTEAFF

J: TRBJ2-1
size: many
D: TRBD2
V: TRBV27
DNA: TGTGCCAGCAGACTAGCGGGAGGGCCCTATGAGCAGTTCTTC
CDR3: CASRLAGGPYEQFF

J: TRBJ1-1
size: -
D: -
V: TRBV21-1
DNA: TGTGCCAGCAGCAACACACGATACCGGGACAAGAACACTGAAGCTTTCTTT
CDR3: CASSNTRYRDKNTEAFF

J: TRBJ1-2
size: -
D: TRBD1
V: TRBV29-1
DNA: TGCGGCGTTGAAATGCCGGGACAGGGTTTCGGCTACACCTTC
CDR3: CGVEMPGQGFGYTF

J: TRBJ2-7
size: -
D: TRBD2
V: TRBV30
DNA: TGTGCCTGGAGTTTGGGACTACCATCTTACGAGCAGTACTTC
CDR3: CAWSLGLPSYEQYF

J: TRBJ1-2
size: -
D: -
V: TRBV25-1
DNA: TGTGCCAGCAGTGAGTCGGGGGGCGCAGACTATGGCTACACCTTC
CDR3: CASSESGGADYGYTF

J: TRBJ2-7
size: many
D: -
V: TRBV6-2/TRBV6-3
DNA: TGTGCCAGCAGTGCGACATCCTACGAGCAGTACTTC
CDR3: CASSATSYEQYF

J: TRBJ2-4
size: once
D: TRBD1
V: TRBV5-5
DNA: TGTGCCAGCAGCTGGGGACAGGGGGCGGAAAACATTCAGTACTTC
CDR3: CASSWGQGAENIQYF

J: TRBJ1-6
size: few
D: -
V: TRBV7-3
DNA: TGTGCCAGCAGCGTCGTGGGGGGGGAAAATTCACCCCTCCACTTT
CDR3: CASSVVGGENSPLHF

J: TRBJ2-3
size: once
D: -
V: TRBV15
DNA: TGTGCCACCAGCAGAGGGTACGGATCAGTAGATACGCAGTATTTT
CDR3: CATSRGYGSVDTQYF

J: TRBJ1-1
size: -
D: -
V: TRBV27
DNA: TGTGCCAGCATGTGGGGTAGGAACACTGAAGCTTTCTTT
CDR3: CASMWGRNTEAFF

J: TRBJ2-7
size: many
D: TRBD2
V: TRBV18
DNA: TGTGCCAGCTCACCCGGGACTAGCGGGAGAAGAAACGAGCAGTACTTC
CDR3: CASSPGTSGRRNEQYF